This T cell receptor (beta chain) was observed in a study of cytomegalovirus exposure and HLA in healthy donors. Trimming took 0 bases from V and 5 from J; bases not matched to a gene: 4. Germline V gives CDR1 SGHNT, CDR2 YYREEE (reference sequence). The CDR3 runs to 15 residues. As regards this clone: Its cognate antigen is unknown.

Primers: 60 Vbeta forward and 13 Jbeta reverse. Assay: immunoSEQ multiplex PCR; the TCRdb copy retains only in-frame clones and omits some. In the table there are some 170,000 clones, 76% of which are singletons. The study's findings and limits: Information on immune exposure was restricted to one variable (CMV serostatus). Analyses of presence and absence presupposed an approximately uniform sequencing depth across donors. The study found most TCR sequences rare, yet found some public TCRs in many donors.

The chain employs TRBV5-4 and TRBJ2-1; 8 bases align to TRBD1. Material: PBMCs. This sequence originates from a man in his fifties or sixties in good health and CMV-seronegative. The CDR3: CASSLGGQVNNEQFF. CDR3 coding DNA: TGTGCCAGCAGCTTGGGGGGACAGGTAAACAATGAGCAGTTCTTC.